The next 9 T cell receptor beta chains were all read from a single sample in a study of identifying expanded T cells in peripheral blood. TCRdb's copy holds only in-frame clones and misses some; the assay was immunoSEQ multiplex PCR. The table shows 100,000 to 150,000 clones, with roughly 90% occurring only once. Sequencing used blood. All receptors come from a person aged 18 to 75 in good health.

The chain carries TRBV2 and TRBJ1-2, with no clear D. Germline-derived CDR1 and CDR2 are SNHLY and FYNNEI. CDR3 length: 17 amino acids. V lost 7 bases, J lost 0 bases, and 21 bases lay in between. This CDR3 is CASTPSLGRQTNYGYTF. The CDR3 region has the DNA TGTGCCAGCACCCCCAGTTTGGGCAGGCAAACTAACTATGGCTACACCTTC.

The genes are TRBV6-1 and TRBJ2-5; the D gene is possibly TRBD1 (5 bases). Germline V gene lookup returns CDR1 MNHNS and CDR2 SASEGT. The CDR3 has 14 amino acids. Between the trimmed V and J ends, which lost 4 bases and 1 base, there was a span of 10 bases. This CDR3 reads CASSGRQGQETQYF. In DNA form, the CDR3 reads TGTGCCAGCAGTGGAAGGCAGGGCCAAGAGACCCAGTACTTC.

Written as DNA, the CDR3 is TGTGCCAGCAGCCCCAGGGGGTTTGGCACAGATACGCAGTATTTT. Translated: CASSPRGFGTDTQYF. The chain uses TRBV11-3 and TRBJ2-3, with 7 bases matching TRBD1. The CDR3 is 15 residues long. CDR1 is SGHNT, CDR2 YENEEA, per germline. With 5 bases clipped from V and 1 base from J, the junction kept 6 bases outside the gene matches.

A single count supports this clone. This rearrangement joins TRBV10-3 to TRBJ1-2, with D tentatively TRBD1 (6 bases). CDR1 is ENHRY and CDR2 is SYGVKD in the germline V gene. V was pared by 10 bases and J by 8 bases, with 17 bases between. The CDR3 is 12 amino acids. This chain's CDR3 is CATSRGLEGYTF. CDR3 bases: TGTGCCACCTCCAGGGGTTTGGAAGGCTACACCTTC.

The chain links TRBV7-9 to TRBJ2-7; 7 positions match TRBD2. Germline V gene lookup returns CDR1 SEHNR and CDR2 FQNEAQ (reference sequence). CDR3 length: 14 residues. V dropped 1 base and J dropped 3; count of bases not matched to a gene: 3. The CDR3 protein is CASSLGGGSYEQYF. CDR3 bases: TGTGCCAGCAGCTTAGGAGGCGGGAGCTACGAGCAGTACTTC.

This clone was seen just once. CDR3 coding DNA: TGTGCCAGCAGCTTCGAATCGGGGGGCCTATGGGAGACCCAGTACTTC. As protein: CASSFESGGLWETQYF. The chain links TRBV7-2 to TRBJ2-5; tentative D call: TRBD2 (7 bases). Germline CDR1 reads SGHTA; CDR2 reads FQGNSA. The CDR3 length is 16 residues. The V end lost 3 bases, the J end lost 5 bases, and 19 bases lay between the germline ends.

This CDR3 reads CASSTGPGQTYEQYF. In DNA, the CDR3 is TGTGCCAGTAGCACCGGGCCGGGACAGACCTACGAGCAGTACTTC. V gene TRBV19 combines with J gene TRBJ2-7; 7 bases map to TRBD1. V dropped 6 bases and J dropped 2; count of bases not matched to a gene: 10. Germline CDR1 reads LNHDA; CDR2 reads SQIVND (reference sequence). This CDR3 is built from 15 residues. Using reference TRBV19 and TRBJ2-7 for the parts outside the CDR3, the full variable domain is DGGITQSPKYLFRKEGQNVTLSCEQNLNHDAMYWYRQDPGQGLRLIYYSQIVNDFQKGDIAEGYSVSREKKESFPLTVTSAQKNPTAFYLCASSTGPGQTYEQYFGPGTRLTVT.

The rearrangement joins TRBV5-6 to TRBJ1-1, with D unresolved. CDR1 and CDR2 (germline): SGHDT, YYEEEE. The CDR3 runs 16 residues. V lost 4 bases and J lost 0, with 16 bases in between. The CDR3 region is CASSRITLNLNTEAFF. In DNA form, the CDR3 reads TGTGCCAGCAGCCGGATTACTTTGAATCTGAACACTGAAGCTTTCTTT.

The chain combines TRBV20-1 with TRBJ1-5; D gene uncertain. Per the germline V gene, CDR1 is DFQATT and CDR2 is SNEGSKA (reference sequence). The CDR3 sequence is 10 residues long. V lost 5 bases to trimming and J lost 4 bases, with 3 bases between them. The CDR3 bases are TGCAGTGCTGGGAATCAGCCCCAGCATTTT. Protein sequence: CSAGNQPQHF.